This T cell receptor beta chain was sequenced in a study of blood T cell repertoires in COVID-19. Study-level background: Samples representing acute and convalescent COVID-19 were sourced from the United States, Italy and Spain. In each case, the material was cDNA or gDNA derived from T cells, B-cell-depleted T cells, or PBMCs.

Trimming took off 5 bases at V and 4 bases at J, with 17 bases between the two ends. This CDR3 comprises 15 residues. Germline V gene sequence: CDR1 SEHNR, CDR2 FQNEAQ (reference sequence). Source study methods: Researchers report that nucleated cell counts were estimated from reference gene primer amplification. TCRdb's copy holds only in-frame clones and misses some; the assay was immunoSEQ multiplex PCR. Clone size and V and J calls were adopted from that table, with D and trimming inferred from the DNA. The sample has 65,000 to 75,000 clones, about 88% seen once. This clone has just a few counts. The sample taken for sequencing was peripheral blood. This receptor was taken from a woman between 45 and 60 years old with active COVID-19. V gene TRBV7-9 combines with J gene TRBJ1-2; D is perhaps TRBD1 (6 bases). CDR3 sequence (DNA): TGTGCCAGCAGCCCACTTTCCCGGACAGTCTATGGCTACACCTTC. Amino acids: CASSPLSRTVYGYTF.